This is a list of T cell receptor beta chains from one sample in a study of CD4 T cells in relation to SARS-CoV-2 and coronaviruses. No antigens are known for them. Sequencing used immunoSEQ multiplex PCR; TCRdb keeps in-frame clones, though not all of them. The sample yields 20,000 to 25,000 clones, 72% seen once. The sample taken for sequencing was CD4+ T cells from PBMCs, cultured in vitro. The receptors shown here come from a human donor in good health. Each CDR3 is given with its conserved first and last residue. A D gene is named only where the DNA matches it firmly. Clone size is given for some rows only: seen once, a few or many times, or a class if the clone is expanded.

j_call,clone_size,v_call,d_call,cdr3_aa,cdr3_nt
TRBJ2-7,.,TRBV11-2,.,CASSSSSWEQYF,TGTGCCAGCAGCTCCAGTTCGTGGGAGCAGTACTTC
TRBJ2-1,.,TRBV4-3,TRBD2,CASSHQAGGPNEQFF,TGCGCCAGCAGCCACCAAGCGGGGGGCCCCAATGAGCAGTTCTTC
TRBJ1-1,.,TRBV11-2,.,CASSLASHTEAFF,TGTGCCAGCAGCTTAGCGTCCCACACTGAAGCTTTCTTT
TRBJ2-1,few,TRBV27,TRBD1,CASSRSGQGPKNEQFF,TGTGCCAGCAGTAGGTCAGGACAGGGCCCTAAGAATGAGCAGTTCTTC
TRBJ1-1,.,TRBV2,.,CATRPNEGSTEAFF,TGTGCCACCCGCCCGAATGAGGGGTCCACTGAAGCTTTCTTT
TRBJ1-6,once,TRBV28,TRBD1,CASSSSGQGNSPLHF,TGTGCCAGCAGTTCCTCGGGACAGGGTAATTCACCCCTCCACTTT
TRBJ2-7,few,TRBV2,TRBD1,CASKNRDSSYEQYF,TGTGCCAGCAAAAACCGGGACAGCTCCTACGAGCAGTACTTC
TRBJ2-1,few,TRBV5-4,.,CASSTSVFGQYNEQFF,TGTGCCAGCAGCACGAGCGTGTTCGGACAGTATAATGAGCAGTTCTTC
TRBJ2-7,.,TRBV4-2,.,CASSQDARTARYEQYF,TGTGCCAGCAGCCAAGACGCCCGGACAGCCCGCTACGAGCAGTACTTC
TRBJ1-2,.,TRBV5-6,.,CASSLGTSDGYTF,TGTGCCAGCAGCTTGGGGACATCGGATGGCTACACCTTC
TRBJ2-5,.,TRBV11-3,.,CASSSGPSVWETQYF,TGTGCCAGCAGCTCCGGCCCTTCGGTCTGGGAGACCCAGTACTTC
TRBJ1-5,.,TRBV4-1,.,CASSQEQSNQPQHF,TGCGCCAGCAGCCAAGAACAGAGCAATCAGCCCCAGCATTTT
TRBJ2-1,.,TRBV7-3,TRBD2,CASSSLAGVAYNEQFF,TGTGCCAGCAGCTCACTAGCGGGAGTGGCCTACAATGAGCAGTTCTTC
TRBJ2-5,.,TRBV5-5,TRBD1,CASRAGTAKQETQYF,TGTGCCAGCAGAGCCGGGACAGCCAAACAAGAGACCCAGTACTTC
TRBJ2-7,.,TRBV30,TRBD2,CAWSVGTTYSYEQYF,TGTGCCTGGAGTGTAGGGACTACATACTCCTACGAGCAGTACTTC
TRBJ2-5,.,TRBV5-1,.,CASSLDETQYF,TGCGCCAGCAGCTTGGACGAGACCCAGTACTTC
TRBJ2-5,.,TRBV7-9,.,CASSLLAVYQETQYF,TGTGCCAGCAGCTTACTCGCCGTGTACCAAGAGACCCAGTACTTC
TRBJ1-2,.,TRBV25-1,.,CASSEYPGESYGYTF,TGTGCCAGCAGTGAATATCCAGGGGAGAGCTATGGCTACACCTTC
TRBJ1-1,.,TRBV9,.,CASSAYEDTEAFF,TGTGCCAGCAGCGCTTACGAGGACACTGAAGCTTTCTTT
TRBJ2-3,once,TRBV7-2,TRBD2,CASSSGLDADTQYF,TGTGCCAGCAGCTCGGGACTAGATGCAGATACGCAGTATTTT
TRBJ1-1,.,TRBV28,TRBD1,CASSSHDRGMNTEAFF,TGTGCCAGCAGCTCCCACGACAGGGGTATGAACACTGAAGCTTTCTTT
TRBJ1-3,.,TRBV7-7,.,CASSPSPGNTIYF,TGTGCCAGCAGCCCCTCCCCTGGAAACACCATATATTTT
TRBJ1-1,.,TRBV6-6,TRBD1,CASSYSSHRGEAFF,TGTGCCAGCAGTTACTCATCCCACAGGGGTGAAGCTTTCTTT
TRBJ2-2,.,TRBV6-4,TRBD1,CASSETWTGDTGELFF,TGTGCCAGCAGTGAAACGTGGACAGGGGACACCGGGGAGCTGTTTTTT
TRBJ2-2,few,TRBV2,TRBD1,CASRGTVNTGELFF,TGTGCCAGCAGGGGGACAGTGAACACCGGGGAGCTGTTTTTT
TRBJ1-3,.,TRBV10-3,TRBD1,CATYLGQGASGNTIYF,TGTGCCACCTACCTGGGACAGGGGGCTTCTGGAAACACCATATATTTT
TRBJ2-7,once,TRBV9,.,CASNPTPDSDEQYF,TGTGCCAGCAACCCCACCCCGGACAGTGACGAGCAGTACTTC
TRBJ2-7,.,TRBV18,TRBD1,CASSPSGQGNEQYF,TGTGCCAGCTCACCCTCGGGACAGGGGAACGAGCAGTACTTC
TRBJ1-3,.,TRBV7-2,.,CASSSSISGNTIYF,TGTGCCAGCAGCTCGAGCATCTCTGGAAACACCATATATTTT
TRBJ1-1,few,TRBV10-3,.,CAISGMGGRDDRAFF,TGTGCCATCAGTGGGATGGGGGGGCGCGACGATCGAGCTTTCTTT
TRBJ1-6,few,TRBV21-1,.,CASSNRDRNSPLHF,TGTGCCAGCAGCAACCGGGACAGAAATTCACCCCTCCACTTT
TRBJ2-1,.,TRBV6-1,TRBD2,CASSEATSGRNNEQFF,TGTGCCAGCAGTGAAGCGACTAGCGGGAGGAACAATGAGCAGTTCTTC
TRBJ1-1,.,TRBV10-1,.,CASSESQGVNTEAFF,TGCGCCAGCAGCGAATCTCAGGGAGTGAACACTGAAGCTTTCTTT
TRBJ2-7,.,TRBV7-7,TRBD2,CASSLRGGTEQYF,TGTGCTAGCAGCCTACGGGGGGGAACCGAGCAGTACTTC
TRBJ2-7,.,TRBV3-1/TRBV3-2,.,CASSHGTTYEQYF,TGTGCCAGCAGCCACGGGACAACCTACGAGCAGTACTTC
TRBJ2-5,.,TRBV7-8,.,CASSLPSWYQETQYF,TGTGCCAGCAGCTTACCTAGCTGGTACCAAGAGACCCAGTACTTC
TRBJ1-4,.,TRBV2,TRBD1,CASSQTGAFEKLFF,TGTGCCAGCAGTCAGACAGGGGCTTTTGAAAAACTGTTTTTT
TRBJ2-7,.,TRBV9,TRBD2,CASSVVWAGVALGSYEQYF,TGTGCCAGCAGCGTAGTTTGGGCGGGGGTCGCTTTAGGCTCCTACGAGCAGTACTTC
TRBJ2-7,few,TRBV18,TRBD2,CASSPSIGTSDAYEQYF,TGTGCCAGCTCACCTTCTATCGGGACTAGCGACGCTTACGAGCAGTACTTC
TRBJ1-2,.,TRBV6-5,.,CAVLTIGGYTF,TGTGCAGTCCTTACCATCGGTGGCTACACCTTC
TRBJ2-6,.,TRBV7-9,TRBD1,CASSLGGRGQTGANVLTF,TGTGCCAGCAGCTTAGGAGGCAGGGGGCAGACTGGGGCCAACGTCCTGACTTTC